The clone carrying this TCR beta chain has only a few counts. The antigen is undetermined. The CDR3 covers 13 residues. V lost 1 base and J lost 5; bases outside the gene matches: 3. Germline lookup yields CDR1 SQVTM and CDR2 ANQGSEA. The sample comes from a study of a mutant IDH1 vaccine in newly diagnosed glioma. As for the study in general: Patients in the study were vaccinated eight times, receiving shots in weeks 1, 3, 5, 7, 11, 15, 19 and 23. Findings and limits, study-wide: Top peripheral T cell clonotype shifts appeared unrelated to pseudoprogression.

Time point defined: week 23, last vaccination. A single vaccine dose contained 300 ug of mutant IDH1 20-mer peptide, and topical imiquimod was used with it. Donors harbored newly found WHO grade 3 or 4 IDH1-mutant, ATRX-lost astrocytomas. Produced via immunoSEQ multiplex PCR; TCRdb's table is partial and in-frame only. The data contain approximately 66,000 clones, under 90% of them singletons. The material sequenced was PBMCs, taken from a glioma patient whose treatment included an IDH1 peptide vaccine. The chain has TRBV29-1 and TRBJ1-1; 8 bases agree with TRBD1. The source of this sequence is a young man with glioma. CDR3 sequence (DNA): TGCAGCGTTGAAGTGGGACAGGTAACTGAAGCTTTCTTT. Translation: CSVEVGQVTEAFF.